What follows are 20 T cell receptor beta chains derived from one specimen sequenced in a study of blood T cell repertoires in COVID-19 (dated by TCRdb to between 2020 and 2021). The library was made by the immunoSEQ multiplex PCR assay. Not all clones reach the TCRdb copy of this immuneACCESS table, which keeps in-frame sequences only. Checked studies attribute under half of the gap to unresolved V genes and leave the rest unexplained. Across this sample there are roughly 180,000 clones, with about 85% seen only once. The ten most abundant clones make up around 7% of the sample. The material sequenced was peripheral blood. Receptor source: a man at least 80 years old with COVID-19, enrolled during active disease.

Written as DNA, the CDR3 is TGTGCCAGCAGCAAGACTAGGGGCCAAGAGACCCAGTACTTC. Translating it yields CASSKTRGQETQYF. This rearrangement joins TRBV6-2 or TRBV6-3 to TRBJ2-5, with D perhaps TRBD2 (6 bases). The CDR3 is 14 amino acids. Trimming took off 6 bases at V and 1 base at J, with 12 bases between the two ends. Germline loops: CDR1 MNHEY, CDR2 SVGEGT.

The chain joins TRBV28 to TRBJ2-3; TRBD1 agrees at 7 bases. V was pared by 10 bases and J by 3 bases, with 7 bases of the junction left unmatched. Per germline, CDR1 MDHEN and CDR2 SYDVKM. The CDR3 spans 13 residues. As DNA, the CDR3 is TGTGCCATCTTACAGGGGCGGACAGATACGCAGTATTTT. Encoded protein: CAILQGRTDTQYF. The full variable domain, completed using reference TRBV28 and TRBJ2-3, is DVKVTQSSRYLVKRTGEKVFLECVQDMDHENMFWYRQDPGLGLRLIYFSYDVKMKEKGDIPEGYSVSREKKERFSLILESASTNQTSMYLCAILQGRTDTQYFGPGTRLTVL.

The V call is TRBV5-1, the J call TRBJ1-2; 7 bases are shared with TRBD1. Germline loops: CDR1 SGHRS, CDR2 YFSETQ. The V segment lost 0 bases and the J segment 8 bases; nucleotides outside the gene matches: 10. The CDR3 has 15 residues. The CDR3 spells CASSLEGQPTWGYTF. The DNA of the CDR3 is TGCGCCAGCAGCTTGGAGGGACAGCCTACTTGGGGCTACACCTTC. The complete variable domain, with remaining parts taken from reference TRBV5-1 and TRBJ1-2, reads KAGVTQTPRYLIKTRGQQVTLSCSPISGHRSVSWYQQTPGQGLQFLFEYFSETQRNKGNFPGRFSGRQFSNSRSEMNVSTLELGDSALYLCASSLEGQPTWGYTFGSGTRLTVV.

The chain combines TRBV6-6 with TRBJ2-3, with a tentative D call TRBD1 (5 bases). The V and J ends lost 7 bases and 2 bases respectively, with 10 bases between them. Germline CDR1 and CDR2: MNHNY and SVGAGI (reference sequence). The CDR3 extends over 13 amino acids. The CDR3 region is CASKRGFTDTQYF. CDR3 bases: TGTGCCAGCAAAAGGGGCTTCACAGATACGCAGTATTTT.

V usage is TRBV9 and J usage is TRBJ1-6; 8 nucleotides line up with TRBD1. Germline V gene lookup returns CDR1 SGDLS and CDR2 YYNGEE. V dropped 0 bases and J dropped 6; count of bases not matched to a gene: 2. There are 15 residues in the CDR3. The CDR3 sequence is CASSVETGVNSPLHF. CDR3 coding DNA: TGTGCCAGCAGCGTAGAGACAGGGGTTAATTCACCCCTCCACTTT.

This clone was observed a handful of times. The chain employs TRBV11-2 and TRBJ1-4; tentatively, D is TRBD1 (6 bases). There are 16 residues in the CDR3. Germline CDR1 is SGHAT and CDR2 is FQNNGV. V was clipped by 1 base and J by 4 bases, with 13 bases between them. The DNA of the CDR3 is TGTGCCAGCAGCTTAGGGGGGGGCAGATATAATGAAAAACTGTTTTTT. Its translation: CASSLGGGRYNEKLFF.

The chain links TRBV27 to TRBJ1-1; 7 bases agree with TRBD1. The V gene end was trimmed by 5 bases and the J gene end by 10 bases; junction bases not matched to a gene: 10. Germline V gives CDR1 MNHEY, CDR2 SMNVEV (reference sequence). There are 13 residues in the CDR3. CDR3 DNA: TGTGCCAGCAGTCCCAGACAGGGAGGACGAGCTTTCTTT. This encodes CASSPRQGGRAFF.

The chain has TRBV5-8 and TRBJ1-2, with D hard to call. Germline loops: CDR1 SGHTS, CDR2 YDEGEE. The CDR3 consists of 15 residues. V lost 7 bases to trimming and J lost 2 bases, with 18 bases between them. The CDR3, as DNA: TGTGCCAGCGACCCAGGACGAGGGATAAACTATGGCTACACCTTC. This codes for CASDPGRGINYGYTF.

This clone was counted only a few times. The chain combines TRBV6-5 with TRBJ2-7; the match to TRBD1 covers 11 bases. The V and J ends lost 6 bases and 4 bases, in that order; junction bases with no gene match: 5. Germline CDR1 and CDR2: MNHEY and SVGAGI. The CDR3 consists of 14 residues. This chain's CDR3 is CASRRGQGEYEQYF. The CDR3, as DNA: TGTGCCAGCAGGAGGGGACAGGGGGAGTACGAGCAGTACTTC.

J is TRBJ2-1 and V is TRBV11-2, with D possibly TRBD1 on 5 matching bases. Germline lookup yields CDR1 SGHAT and CDR2 FQNNGV. The CDR3 contains 13 residues. V was cut by 1 base and J by 6 bases, with 7 bases left in between. The DNA of the CDR3 is TGTGCCAGCAGCTTAGTCAGGGCCAATGAGCAGTTCTTC. Its protein is CASSLVRANEQFF.

The chain has TRBV6-2 or TRBV6-3 and TRBJ2-7; 9 nucleotides align to TRBD1. With V trimmed by 2 bases and J by 3 bases, 5 bases remained unmatched. Per the germline V gene, CDR1 is MNHEY and CDR2 is SVGEGT. The length of the CDR3 is 15 residues. The CDR3: CASSYGTGLFYEQYF. The CDR3 DNA reads TGTGCCAGCAGTTACGGGACAGGGTTATTCTACGAGCAGTACTTC.

V and J are TRBV27 and TRBJ1-5; no firm D call. Germline V gene sequence: CDR1 MNHEY, CDR2 SMNVEV (reference sequence). The CDR3 is 13 residues long. Trimming took off 3 bases at V and 2 bases at J, with 5 bases between the two ends. CDR3 in DNA: TGTGCCAGCAGTTTTAGCCGCAATCAGCCCCAGCATTTT. Translated, it gives CASSFSRNQPQHF.

In this sample, this clone turned up a few times. The J gene is TRBJ1-1, the V gene TRBV6-1, with D maybe TRBD1 (5 bases). V lost 1 base and J 2 bases, leaving 11 bases between the germline ends. The germline gives CDR1 MNHNS, CDR2 SASEGT. The CDR3 loop spans 15 amino acids. The CDR3 region has the DNA TGTGCCAGCAGTGAAGAAGGAGGGGTAAACACTGAAGCTTTCTTT. It translates to CASSEEGGVNTEAFF.

In DNA, the CDR3 is TGTGCCAGCAGTTTTACAGGATCTCCTGGAAACACCATATATTTT. This codes for CASSFTGSPGNTIYF. This rearrangement joins TRBV2 to TRBJ1-3, with D perhaps TRBD1 (5 bases). CDR1 and CDR2 (germline): SNHLY, FYNNEI. V lost 5 bases to trimming and J lost 2 bases, with 13 bases between them. The CDR3 loop spans 15 amino acids.

The rearrangement links TRBV3-1 (or the pseudogene TRBV3-2) to TRBJ1-2, with 9 bases that match TRBD1. V trimming: 6 bases; J trimming: 6 bases; junction bases outside the gene matches: 5. Looked up from germline, CDR1 is LGHDT and CDR2 is YNNKEL (reference sequence). This CDR3 has 13 residues. CDR3 loop: CASRLQGANGYTF. CDR3 sequence (DNA): TGTGCCAGCAGGCTACAGGGGGCGAATGGCTACACCTTC.

The rearrangement joins TRBV6-6 to TRBJ1-2; D is perhaps TRBD1 (6 bases). V lost 6 bases and J lost 7, with 12 bases in between. Germline V gives CDR1 MNHNY, CDR2 SVGAGI (reference sequence). The CDR3 has 12 amino acids. DNA for the CDR3: TGTGCCAGCAGCCAACGAGGGGGTGGCTACACCTTC. It is translated as CASSQRGGGYTF.

The rearrangement links TRBV4-2 to TRBJ1-3; TRBD1 might be the D (6 bases). Germline loops: CDR1 LGHNA, CDR2 YNFKEQ. Trimming left V 4 bases short and J 0 bases short, with 10 bases between. The CDR3 covers 15 residues. The CDR3 reads CASSLRDISGNTIYF. For the CDR3, the DNA is TGTGCCAGCAGCCTGAGGGACATCTCTGGAAACACCATATATTTT.

V is TRBV4-1 and J is TRBJ2-2; D remains ambiguous. V lost 4 bases and J 4 bases, leaving 13 bases between the germline ends. The CDR3 totals 15 residues. Germline-derived CDR1 and CDR2 are MGHRA and YSYEKL. In DNA, the CDR3 is TGCGCCAGCAGCCGAGGTCAGCGCGGCACCGGGGAGCTGTTTTTT. This translates into CASSRGQRGTGELFF.

The gene calls are TRBV6-5 and TRBJ1-2; 8 nucleotides align to TRBD1. V lost 6 bases, J lost 7 bases, and 10 bases stayed unmatched. CDR3 length equals 14 residues. CDR1 is MNHEY and CDR2 is SVGAGI in the germline V gene. The CDR3 is CASSKAGTGPGYTF. The CDR3 DNA sequence: TGTGCCAGCAGCAAAGCCGGGACAGGTCCTGGCTACACCTTC.

V is TRBV11-3 and J is TRBJ1-4; the D gene is possibly TRBD1 (6 bases). There are 13 residues in the CDR3. Trimming left V 5 bases short and J 10 bases short, with 14 bases between. From germline, CDR1 is SGHNT and CDR2 YENEEA. CDR3 nucleotide sequence: TGTGCCAGCAGCGACGCAGGGGTAGGAAAACTGTTTTTT. This codes for CASSDAGVGKLFF.